Following are 13 T cell receptor beta chains from one sample sequenced in a study of sequential checkpoint blockade in melanoma. The treatment: randomized to nivolumab then ipilimumab (arm A) or the reverse (arm B). The assay was immunoSEQ multiplex PCR, and TCRdb's table has in-frame clones only and misses some. The sample shows around 12,000 clones, approximately 69% of them seen only once. The input for sequencing was CD8+ T cells sorted from blood (inferred from file names), taken from a patient given nivolumab and ipilimumab in sequence. These receptors originate from a human donor with melanoma.

V is TRBV29-1 and J is TRBJ2-1, with D uncertain. The germline gives CDR1 SQVTM, CDR2 ANQGSEA. This CDR3 contains 12 residues. V lost 0 bases to trimming and J lost 3 bases, with 3 bases between them. The CDR3 DNA sequence: TGCAGCGTTGAAGAACTCTACAATGAGCAGTTCTTC. Residues: CSVEELYNEQFF.

This clone rates as medium-sized. The V gene is TRBV28, the J gene TRBJ2-1; no firm D call. In germline, CDR1 is MDHEN, CDR2 SYDVKM. V lost 1 base and J lost 6, with 4 bases in between. This CDR3 contains 12 residues. This chain's CDR3 is CASSLSGNEQFF. The CDR3, as DNA: TGTGCCAGCAGTTTATCGGGCAATGAGCAGTTCTTC.

V is TRBV23-1 and J is TRBJ1-2; no reliable D call. TRBV23-1 is flagged as an ORF with uncertain function. The CDR3 has 17 residues. With 7 bases removed from V and 4 bases from J, the gap between germline ends came to 25 bases. The DNA for the CDR3 is TGCGCCAGCAAGAGTCAGGCTCTAAGCCGACCGAGCTATGGCTACACCTTC. Protein product: CASKSQALSRPSYGYTF.

V usage is TRBV4-1 and J usage is TRBJ2-4; D unresolved. Between the trimmed V and J ends, which lost 3 bases and 3 bases, there was a span of 9 bases. CDR3 length: 14 residues. Germline-derived CDR1 and CDR2 are MGHRA and YSYEKL. In DNA form, the CDR3 reads TGCGCCAGCAGCCAGGGCAATTTCAAAAACATTCAGTACTTC. Protein: CASSQGNFKNIQYF.

This clone was picked up a small number of times. V and J are TRBV11-2 and TRBJ2-3; weak D call: TRBD1 (6 bases). The CDR3 totals 14 residues. Per the germline V gene, CDR1 is SGHAT and CDR2 is FQNNGV. Deletions cut 4 bases from V and 1 base from J, with 9 bases between. CDR3 protein: CASSSRQGTDTQYF. CDR3 DNA: TGTGCCAGCAGCTCCCGACAGGGCACAGATACGCAGTATTTT.

The chain couples TRBV30 to TRBJ2-3, with TRBD1 matching 10 bases. CDR3 size: 14 residues. Germline V gene sequence: CDR1 GTSNPN, CDR2 SVGIG (reference sequence). V was pared by 5 bases and J by 0 bases, with 2 bases of the junction left unmatched. CDR3 sequence: CAWGTGASTDTQYF. DNA of the CDR3: TGTGCCTGGGGGACAGGGGCCAGCACAGATACGCAGTATTTT.

V usage is TRBV12-1 and J usage is TRBJ2-7; TRBD2 is taken as the D call from the table, unchecked against the DNA. TRBV12-1 is described as a pseudogene. CDR3 length: 15 residues. CDR3 residues: CASSFDLAGYYEQYF. The CDR3, as DNA: TGTGCCAGCAGCTTTGATCTAGCGGGATACTACGAGCAGTACTTC.

The genes are TRBV27 and TRBJ2-1; TRBD2 might be the D (6 bases). The CDR3 is 12 residues long. V lost 4 bases and J 7 bases, leaving 8 bases between the germline ends. CDR1 is MNHEY, CDR2 SMNVEV, per germline (reference sequence). The CDR3 loop is CASSYGGNEQFF. Here the CDR3 DNA reads TGTGCCAGCAGTTATGGAGGGAATGAGCAGTTCTTC.

J is TRBJ1-2 and V is TRBV5-6; D is ambiguous. The CDR3 runs 15 residues. The V gene's germline CDR1 is SGHDT and CDR2 YYEEEE. V was clipped by 0 bases and J by 3 bases, with 12 bases between them. The CDR3 here is CASSLGWGGYYGYTF. The DNA for the CDR3 is TGTGCCAGCAGCTTGGGATGGGGAGGTTACTATGGCTACACCTTC. Full variable domain (outside the CDR3, taken from reference TRBV5-6 and TRBJ1-2): DAGVTQSPTHLIKTRGQQVTLRCSPKSGHDTVSWYQQALGQGPQFIFQYYEEEERQRGNFPDRFSGHQFPNYSSELNVNALLLGDSALYLCASSLGWGGYYGYTFGSGTRLTVV.

This clone is labeled as medium-sized. The chain couples TRBV19 to TRBJ2-2, with a weak D call TRBD1 (5 bases). The CDR3 runs 12 residues. With 3 bases removed from V and 7 bases from J, the gap between germline ends came to 6 bases. CDR1 and CDR2 from the germline V gene are LNHDA and SQIVND (reference sequence). The CDR3 sequence: CASSMTVGELFF. CDR3 in DNA: TGTGCCAGTAGTATGACAGTCGGGGAGCTGTTTTTT.

In nucleotides, the CDR3 is TGTGCCAGCAGCCAGCTAGCGGGAGGAGATGCCGATGAGCAGTTCTTC. This gives the protein CASSQLAGGDADEQFF. This chain links TRBV5-6 with TRBJ2-1; TRBD2 aligns across 11 bases. The ends lost 4 bases at V and 8 bases at J; junction bases unmatched: 11. CDR1 is SGHDT, CDR2 YYEEEE, per germline. This CDR3 has 16 amino acids.

The chain joins TRBV19 to TRBJ1-1; D perhaps matches TRBD1 (5 bases). V lost 6 bases and J lost 1, with 12 bases in between. CDR1 and CDR2 (germline): LNHDA, SQIVND (reference sequence). The CDR3 is 14 residues long. The CDR3 is CASSWGVRNTEAFF. CDR3 coding DNA: TGTGCCAGTAGCTGGGGGGTCAGGAACACTGAAGCTTTCTTT.

In this sample, this clone turned up once. The chain recombines TRBV4-3 with TRBJ1-1, with 9 bases matching TRBD1. With V trimmed by 3 bases and J by 1 base, 3 bases remained unmatched. CDR1 LGHNA and CDR2 YSLEER come from the germline V gene. The CDR3 has 15 residues. The CDR3 nucleotides are TGCGCCAGCAGCCAGGACAGGGGAAGGAACACTGAAGCTTTCTTT. Its protein product is CASSQDRGRNTEAFF.